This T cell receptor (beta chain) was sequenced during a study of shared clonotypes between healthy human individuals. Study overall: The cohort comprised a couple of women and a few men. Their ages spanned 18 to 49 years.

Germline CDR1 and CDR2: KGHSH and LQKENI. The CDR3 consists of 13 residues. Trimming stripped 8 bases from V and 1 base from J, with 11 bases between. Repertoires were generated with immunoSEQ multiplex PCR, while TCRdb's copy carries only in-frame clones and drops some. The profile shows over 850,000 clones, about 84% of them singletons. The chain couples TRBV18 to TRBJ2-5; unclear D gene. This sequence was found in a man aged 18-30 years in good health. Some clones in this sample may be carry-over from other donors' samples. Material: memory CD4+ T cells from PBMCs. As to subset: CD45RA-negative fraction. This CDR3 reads CASAKGTQETQYF. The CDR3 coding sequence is TGTGCCAGCGCGAAGGGAACCCAAGAGACCCAGTACTTC.